The clone carrying this T cell receptor (beta chain) was counted ten times or more. Its antigen is unknown. The J segment lost 5 bases and the V segment lost 6 bases, leaving 5 bases of the junction unmatched. This CDR3 is built from 13 residues. CDR1 ENHRY and CDR2 SYGVKD come from the germline V gene. This sample is part of a study of T-cell memory formation after mild COVID-19. Study-level background: TCR clusters mostly belonged to single donors. Overall study findings and caveats: That cross-reactive memory joined was suggested by some responding clones appearing in pre-infection memory.

A single record per CDR3 protein comes from TCRdb applying MiXCR to the 5' RACE reads. The table includes about 400,000 distinct CDR3 sequences, 20% to 25% detected once. This chain joins TRBV10-3 and TRBJ2-7; TRBD1 matches 9 bases. The sequence was obtained from an adult woman who had mild COVID-19 (a few samples of this study predate the infection). Cell type and time point are not known. Sequenced material: PBMCs or a T cell subset sorted from them (not recorded which). CDR3 nucleotide sequence: TGTGCCATCAGGGGGACAGGGATGCACGAGCAGTACTTC. This codes for CAIRGTGMHEQYF.